This entry lists 10 T cell receptor beta chains sequenced from one sample in a study of T cell repertoires in ileal Crohn's disease. Generated by immunoSEQ multiplex PCR, the TCRdb table keeps only in-frame clones and is missing some. The data hold some 15,000 clones, with more than 85% observed a single time. The sequencing input was ileal tissue. The receptor set was obtained from an adult with Crohn's disease.

This rearrangement joins TRBV5-4 to TRBJ1-2; a weak D match, TRBD1 (6 bases). The CDR3 loop spans 13 amino acids. Trimming cost V 2 bases and J 5 bases, with 10 bases left between them. Looked up from germline, CDR1 is SGHNT and CDR2 is YYREEE (reference sequence). The chain's CDR3 is CASSFGQYYGYTF. The CDR3 DNA is TGTGCCAGCAGCTTCGGACAGTATTATGGCTACACCTTC.

V is TRBV9 and J is TRBJ2-3; 9 nucleotides agree with TRBD2. Germline lookup yields CDR1 SGDLS and CDR2 YYNGEE. CDR3 length: 16 residues. Trimming cost V 6 bases and J 4 bases; bases outside gene matches: 12. The chain's CDR3 is CASTPGVRGGSDTQYF. CDR3 coding DNA: TGTGCCAGCACCCCCGGGGTGCGGGGGGGCTCAGATACGCAGTATTTT.

This chain links TRBV19 with TRBJ1-3, with 7 bases identical to TRBD1. V shed 4 bases and J 0 bases; nucleotides not matched to a gene: 6. CDR1 LNHDA and CDR2 SQIVND come from the germline V gene (reference sequence). CDR3 length: 16 residues. CDR3 amino acids: CASSTRQGGSGNTIYF. In DNA form, the CDR3 reads TGTGCCAGTAGTACCCGACAGGGAGGCTCTGGAAACACCATATATTTT.

The rearrangement links TRBV7-2 to TRBJ1-1, with 9 bases that match TRBD1. The CDR3 runs to 14 residues. Germline CDR1 and CDR2: SGHTA and FQGNSA. After removal of 3 bases from V and 9 bases from J, the junction contained 8 bases not matched to a gene. CDR3 amino acids: CASSLGDRGGKAFF. In DNA, the CDR3 is TGTGCCAGCAGCTTGGGCGACAGGGGGGGAAAAGCTTTCTTT.

V usage is TRBV4-1 and J usage is TRBJ1-4; D not certain. V dropped 4 bases and J dropped 0 bases, with 15 bases sitting between them. CDR1 MGHRA and CDR2 YSYEKL come from the germline V gene. CDR3 length: 17 amino acids. CDR3: CASSLSDREATNEKLFF. The CDR3 DNA reads TGCGCCAGCAGCCTATCGGATCGGGAGGCAACTAATGAAAAACTGTTTTTT.

The rearrangement joins TRBV19 to TRBJ2-5, with TRBD2 identical over 14 bases. The germline V gene encodes CDR1 LNHDA and CDR2 SQIVND (reference sequence). The V segment lost 3 bases and the J segment 4 bases; nucleotides outside the gene matches: 1. The CDR3 is made up of 15 amino acids. CDR3 sequence: CASSIGLAGGETQYF. The CDR3 bases are TGTGCCAGTAGTATCGGACTAGCGGGGGGAGAGACCCAGTACTTC.

The CDR3 DNA follows: TGTGCCAGTAGTATGGTCAGGGGAGACGAGCAGTACTTC. This translates into CASSMVRGDEQYF. The chain carries TRBV19 and TRBJ2-7; a weak D match, TRBD1 (6 bases). Germline V lookup: CDR1 LNHDA, CDR2 SQIVND (reference sequence). This CDR3 is 13 amino acids long. V lost 3 bases and J 5 bases, leaving 11 bases between the germline ends.

This clone has more than one count but fewer than ten. The rearrangement uses TRBV4-3 and TRBJ2-3; possibly TRBD2 for D (6 bases). CDR1 is LGHNA, CDR2 YSLEER, per germline. The CDR3 contains 17 residues. V gave up 3 bases and J gave up 2 bases, with 18 bases separating them. In DNA, the CDR3 is TGCGCCAGCAGCCACGGCGAAGAGCGGGCTGTCACAGATACGCAGTATTTT. Residues: CASSHGEERAVTDTQYF.

The J gene is TRBJ2-3, the V gene TRBV4-1; 10 nucleotides align to TRBD1. The CDR3 is 17 residues long. Germline V gene data show CDR1 as MGHRA and CDR2 as YSYEKL. With V trimmed by 0 bases and J by 4 bases, 7 bases remained unmatched. This CDR3 is CASSQDQGQGRPDTQYF. DNA for the CDR3: TGCGCCAGCAGCCAAGATCAGGGACAGGGGAGACCAGATACGCAGTATTTT.

The chain couples TRBV7-9 to TRBJ2-7; 7 bases line up with TRBD1. Per germline, CDR1 SEHNR and CDR2 FQNEAQ (reference sequence). The trim removed 0 bases at V and 4 bases at J, leaving 9 bases unmatched. This CDR3 comprises 16 residues. DNA for the CDR3: TGTGCCAGCAGCTTAGCGAGGACAGGTGGAGGATACGAGCAGTACTTC. This gives the protein CASSLARTGGGYEQYF.